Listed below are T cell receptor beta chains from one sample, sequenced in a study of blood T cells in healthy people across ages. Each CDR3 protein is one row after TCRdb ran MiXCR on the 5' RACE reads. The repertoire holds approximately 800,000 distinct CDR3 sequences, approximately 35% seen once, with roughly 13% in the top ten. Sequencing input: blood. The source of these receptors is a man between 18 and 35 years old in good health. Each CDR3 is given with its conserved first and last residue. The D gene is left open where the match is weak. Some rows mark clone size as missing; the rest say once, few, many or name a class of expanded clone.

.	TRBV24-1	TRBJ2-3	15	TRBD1	TGTGCCACCAGATCTGGACAGGGGGCCACAGATACGCAGTATTTT	CATRSGQGATDTQYF
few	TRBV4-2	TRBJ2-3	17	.	TGTGCCAGCAGCCGCGATGTGAATCTCGGGGGTTCAGATACGCAGTATTTT	CASSRDVNLGGSDTQYF
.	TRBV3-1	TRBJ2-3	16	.	TGTGCCAGCAGCCAGGGGAGAGGGGGGGGGCTTGATACGCAGTATTTT	CASSQGRGGGLDTQYF
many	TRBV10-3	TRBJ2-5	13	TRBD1	TGTGCCATCAGTGTTTCACAGGGGGAGACCCAGTACTTC	CAISVSQGETQYF
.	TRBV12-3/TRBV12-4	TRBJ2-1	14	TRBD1	TGTGCCAGCAGTAAGCTGGGACAGGGGGATGAGCAGTTCTTC	CASSKLGQGDEQFF
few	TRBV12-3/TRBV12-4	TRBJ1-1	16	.	TGTGCCAGCAGTCCCTTCGGGGGCAGAAAGAACACTGAAGCTTTCTTT	CASSPFGGRKNTEAFF
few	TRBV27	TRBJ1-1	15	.	TGTGCCAGCAGTCAGGGACCCCCTCGGGTTGCTGAAGCTTTCTTT	CASSQGPPRVAEAFF
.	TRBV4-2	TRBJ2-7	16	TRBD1	TGTGCCAGCAGCCAAGAGGGGTATGGACAGGGCTACGAGCAGTACTTC	CASSQEGYGQGYEQYF
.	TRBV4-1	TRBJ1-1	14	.	TGCGCCAGCAGCCATACCGGTGGGGAGAGAGGAGCTTTCTTT	CASSHTGGERGAFF
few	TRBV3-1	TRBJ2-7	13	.	TGTGCCAGCCAGGGGGGCGATAACTACGAGCAGTACTTC	CASQGGDNYEQYF
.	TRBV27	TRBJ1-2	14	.	TGTGCCAGCAGTTTAGCCCAGAATAGAGGTGGCTACACCTTC	CASSLAQNRGGYTF
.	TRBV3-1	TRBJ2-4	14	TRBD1	TGTGCCAGCAGCCAGGACAGGTCTGTGGACATTCAGTACTTC	CASSQDRSVDIQYF
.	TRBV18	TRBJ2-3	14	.	TGTGCCAGCTCACCACCAGGGGATGTAGGTACGCAGTATTTT	CASSPPGDVGTQYF
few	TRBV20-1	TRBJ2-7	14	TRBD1	TGCAGTGCTAGAGGCCGGGACAGGGGCTACGAGCAGTACTTC	CSARGRDRGYEQYF
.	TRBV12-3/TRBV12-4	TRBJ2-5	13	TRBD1	TGTGCCTGCAGTCCGGGACAGCAAGAGGCCCAGTACTTC	CACSPGQQEAQYF
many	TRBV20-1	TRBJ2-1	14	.	TGCAGTGCTCCAAAGGGGGCGGGGTCCAGTGAGCAGTTCTTC	CSAPKGAGSSEQFF
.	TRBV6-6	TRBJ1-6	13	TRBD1	TGTGCCAGTGAACAGGGGGTCCATTCACCCCTCCACTTT	CASEQGVHSPLHF
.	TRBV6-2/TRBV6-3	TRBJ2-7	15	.	TGTGCCAGCAGTATCGGAGGGGGGCCTACCTACGAGCAGTACTTC	CASSIGGGPTYEQYF
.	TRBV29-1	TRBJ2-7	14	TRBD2	TGCAGCGTTGTAGGGACTAGCGGCACCTACGAGCAGTACTTC	CSVVGTSGTYEQYF
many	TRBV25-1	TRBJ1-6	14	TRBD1	TGTGCCAGCAATTGGGACAGGGAGAATTCACCCCTCCACTTT	CASNWDRENSPLHF
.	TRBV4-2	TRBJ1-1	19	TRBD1	TGTGCCAGCAGCCAAGATTCAGGCAGGGGGAGAATGGCGGACACTGAAGCTTTCTTT	CASSQDSGRGRMADTEAFF
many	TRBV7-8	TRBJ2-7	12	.	TGTGCCAGCAGCCGAGGACATGGCGAGCAGTACTTC	CASSRGHGEQYF